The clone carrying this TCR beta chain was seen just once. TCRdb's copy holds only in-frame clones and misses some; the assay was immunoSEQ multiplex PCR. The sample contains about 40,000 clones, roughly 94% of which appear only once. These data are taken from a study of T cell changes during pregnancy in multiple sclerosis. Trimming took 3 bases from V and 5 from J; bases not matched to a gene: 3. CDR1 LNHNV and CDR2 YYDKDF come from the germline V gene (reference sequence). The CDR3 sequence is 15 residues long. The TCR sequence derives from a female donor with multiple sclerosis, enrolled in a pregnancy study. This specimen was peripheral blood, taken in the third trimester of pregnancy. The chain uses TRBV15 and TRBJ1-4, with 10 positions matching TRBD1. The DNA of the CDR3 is TGTGCCACCAGCAGGCGGACAGGGGGGAATGAAAAACTGTTTTTT. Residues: CATSRRTGGNEKLFF.